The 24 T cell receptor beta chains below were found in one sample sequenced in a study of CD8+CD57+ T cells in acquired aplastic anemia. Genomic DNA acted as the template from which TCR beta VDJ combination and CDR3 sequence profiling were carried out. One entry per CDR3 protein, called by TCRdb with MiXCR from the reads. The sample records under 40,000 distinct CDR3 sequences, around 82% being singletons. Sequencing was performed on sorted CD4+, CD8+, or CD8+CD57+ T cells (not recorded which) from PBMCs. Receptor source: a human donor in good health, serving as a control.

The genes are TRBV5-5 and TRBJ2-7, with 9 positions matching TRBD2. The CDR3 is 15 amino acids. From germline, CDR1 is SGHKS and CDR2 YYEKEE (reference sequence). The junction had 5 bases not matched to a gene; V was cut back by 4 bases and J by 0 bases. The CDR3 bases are TGTGCCAGCAGCCCCCTGGGACTAGCCTCCTACGAGCAGTACGTC. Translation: CASSPLGLASYEQYV.

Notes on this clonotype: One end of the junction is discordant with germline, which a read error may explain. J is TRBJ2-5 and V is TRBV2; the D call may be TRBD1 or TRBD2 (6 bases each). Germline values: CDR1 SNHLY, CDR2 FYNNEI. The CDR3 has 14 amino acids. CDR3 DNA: TGTGCCTGCAGGGGCGGGAACGTGGCAGAGACCCAGTACTTC. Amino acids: CACRGGNVAETQYF.

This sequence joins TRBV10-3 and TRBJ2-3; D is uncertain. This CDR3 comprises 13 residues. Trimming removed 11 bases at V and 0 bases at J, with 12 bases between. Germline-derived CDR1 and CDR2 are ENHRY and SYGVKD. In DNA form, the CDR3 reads TGTGCCGTCCAAGCGTACAGCACAGATACGCAGTATTTT. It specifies CAVQAYSTDTQYF.

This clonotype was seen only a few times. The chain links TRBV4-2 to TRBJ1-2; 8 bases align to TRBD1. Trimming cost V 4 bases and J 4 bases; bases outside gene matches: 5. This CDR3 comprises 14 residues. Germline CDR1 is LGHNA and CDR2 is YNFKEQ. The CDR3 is CASSRRQGSYGYTF. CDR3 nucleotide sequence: TGTGCCAGCAGCCGCCGACAGGGGAGCTATGGCTACACCTTC.

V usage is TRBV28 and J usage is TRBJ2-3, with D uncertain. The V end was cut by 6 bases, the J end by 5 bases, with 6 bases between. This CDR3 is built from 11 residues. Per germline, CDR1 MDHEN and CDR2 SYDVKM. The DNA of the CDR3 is TGTGCCAGCAGATCCGGAGATACGCAGTATTTT. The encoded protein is CASRSGDTQYF.

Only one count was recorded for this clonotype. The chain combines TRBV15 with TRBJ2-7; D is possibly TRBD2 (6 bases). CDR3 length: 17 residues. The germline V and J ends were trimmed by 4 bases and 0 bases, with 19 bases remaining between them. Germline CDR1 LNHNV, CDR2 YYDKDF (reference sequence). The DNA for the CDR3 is TGTGCCACCAGCATAAAAAGGTGGGACTTGAACTCCTACGAGCAGTACTTC. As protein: CATSIKRWDLNSYEQYF. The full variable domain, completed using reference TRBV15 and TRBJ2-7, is DAMVIQNPRYQVTQFGKPVTLSCSQTLNHNVMYWYQQKSSQAPKLLFHYYDKDFNNEADTPDNFQSRRPNTSFCFLDIRSPGLGDTAMYLCATSIKRWDLNSYEQYFGPGTRLTVT.

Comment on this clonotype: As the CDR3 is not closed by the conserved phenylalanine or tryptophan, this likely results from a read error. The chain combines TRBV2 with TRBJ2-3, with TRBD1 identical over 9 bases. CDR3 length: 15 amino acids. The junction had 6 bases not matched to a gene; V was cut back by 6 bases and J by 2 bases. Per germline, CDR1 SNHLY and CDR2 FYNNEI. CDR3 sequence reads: CASSRDRASTDTQYS. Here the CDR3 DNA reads TGTGCCAGCAGCCGGGACAGGGCCTCCACAGATACGCAGTATTCT.

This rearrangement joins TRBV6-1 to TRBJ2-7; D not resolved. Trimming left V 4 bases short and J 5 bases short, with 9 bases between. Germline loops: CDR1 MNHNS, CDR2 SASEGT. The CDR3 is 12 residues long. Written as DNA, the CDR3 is TGTGCCAGCAGTGGATACAGCCACGAGCAGTACTTC. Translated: CASSGYSHEQYF.

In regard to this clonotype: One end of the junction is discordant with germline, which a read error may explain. CDR3 bases: TGCAGCGTGCAGGGACAGGCAACCACTGAGGCTTTCTTT. Residues: CSVQGQATTEAFF. V and J are TRBV29-1 and TRBJ1-1, with 8 positions matching TRBD1. Germline assignment: CDR1 SQVTM and CDR2 ANQGSEA. The length of the CDR3 is 13 residues.

The chain's CDR3 is CASSPTGHRRGSYTF. The CDR3 nucleotides read TGTGCCAGCAGCCCTACGGGACACCGGAGGGGAAGCTACACCTTC. V and J are TRBV7-3 and TRBJ1-2; weak D call: TRBD1 (6 bases). Germline V gene data show CDR1 as SGHTA and CDR2 as FQGTGA. This CDR3 is built from 15 residues. V dropped 5 bases and J dropped 9 bases, with 22 bases sitting between them.

In DNA, the CDR3 is TGTGCCATCAGTGGGTTACAGGATGAGCAGTTCTTC. Its protein product is CAISGLQDEQFF. The genes are TRBV10-3 and TRBJ2-1; a weak D match, TRBD1 (5 bases). Germline CDR1 and CDR2: ENHRY and SYGVKD. CDR3 length equals 12 residues. With 4 bases removed from V and 8 bases from J, the gap between germline ends came to 9 bases.

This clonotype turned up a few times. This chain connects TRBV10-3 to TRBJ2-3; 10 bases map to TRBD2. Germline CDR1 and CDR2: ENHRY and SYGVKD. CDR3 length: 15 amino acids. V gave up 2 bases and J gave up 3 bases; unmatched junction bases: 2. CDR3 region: CAISEPAGGTDTQYF. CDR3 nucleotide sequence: TGTGCCATCAGTGAGCCAGCGGGGGGGACAGATACGCAGTATTTT.

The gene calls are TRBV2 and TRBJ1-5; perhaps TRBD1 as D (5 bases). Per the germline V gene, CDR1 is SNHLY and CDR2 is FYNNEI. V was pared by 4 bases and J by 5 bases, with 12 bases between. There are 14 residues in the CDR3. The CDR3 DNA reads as TGTGCCAGCAGTGGCGGGGCAGGTCATCAGCCCCAGCATTTT. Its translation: CASSGGAGHQPQHF.

The CDR3 coding sequence is TGTGCCAGCAGTGATTCAGGGGCGGTCACCGGGGAGCTGTTTTTT. It codes for CASSDSGAVTGELFF. The genes are TRBV25-1 and TRBJ2-2; D perhaps matches TRBD1 (6 bases). Germline V gene data show CDR1 as MGHDK and CDR2 as SYGVNS. The CDR3 has 15 residues. V lost 3 bases to trimming and J lost 4 bases, with 12 bases between them.

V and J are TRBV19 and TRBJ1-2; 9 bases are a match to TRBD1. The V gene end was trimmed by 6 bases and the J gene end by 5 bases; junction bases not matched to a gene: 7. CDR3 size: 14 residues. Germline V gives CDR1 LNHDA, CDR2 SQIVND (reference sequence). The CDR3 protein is CASSLGQGGYGYTF. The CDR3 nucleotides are TGTGCCAGTAGCCTGGGACAGGGAGGATATGGCTACACCTTC.

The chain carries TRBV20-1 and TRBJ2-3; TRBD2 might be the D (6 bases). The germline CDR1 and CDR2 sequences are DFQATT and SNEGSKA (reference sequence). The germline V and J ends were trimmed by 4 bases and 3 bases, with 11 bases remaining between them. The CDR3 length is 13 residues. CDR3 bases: TGCAGTGCTAACTCGGAGGGTACAGATACGCAGTATTTT. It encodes CSANSEGTDTQYF.

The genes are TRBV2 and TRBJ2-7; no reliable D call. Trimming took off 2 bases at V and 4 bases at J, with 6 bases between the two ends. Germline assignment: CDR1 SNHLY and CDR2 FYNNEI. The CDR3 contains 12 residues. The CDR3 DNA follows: TGTGCCAGCAGTGAATATGAATACGAGCAGTACTTC. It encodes CASSEYEYEQYF.

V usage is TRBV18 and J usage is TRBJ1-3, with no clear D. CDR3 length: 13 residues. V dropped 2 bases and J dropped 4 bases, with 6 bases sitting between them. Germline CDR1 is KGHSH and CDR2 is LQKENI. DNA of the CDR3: TGTGCCAGCTCACCATCTTCAGGAAACACCATATATTTT. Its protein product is CASSPSSGNTIYF.

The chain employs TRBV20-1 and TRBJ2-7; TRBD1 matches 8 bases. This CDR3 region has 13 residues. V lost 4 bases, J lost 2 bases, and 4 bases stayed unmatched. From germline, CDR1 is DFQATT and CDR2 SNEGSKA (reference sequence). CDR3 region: CSAIGTGTYEQYF. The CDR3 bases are TGCAGTGCTATCGGGACAGGCACCTACGAGCAGTACTTC.

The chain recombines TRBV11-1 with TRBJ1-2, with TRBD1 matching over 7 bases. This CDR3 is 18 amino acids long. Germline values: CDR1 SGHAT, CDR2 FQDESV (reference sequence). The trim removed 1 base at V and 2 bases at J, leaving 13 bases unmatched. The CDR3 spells CASSLVGDRAIGNYGYTF. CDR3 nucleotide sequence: TGTGCCAGCAGCTTAGTAGGTGACAGGGCTATTGGGAACTATGGCTACACCTTC.

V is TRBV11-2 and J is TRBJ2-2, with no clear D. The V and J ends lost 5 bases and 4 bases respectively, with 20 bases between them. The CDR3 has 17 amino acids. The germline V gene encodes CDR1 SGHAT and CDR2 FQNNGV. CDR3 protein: CASSTSGQSWGTGELFF. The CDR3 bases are TGTGCCAGCAGCACCTCCGGGCAAAGCTGGGGCACCGGGGAGCTGTTTTTT.

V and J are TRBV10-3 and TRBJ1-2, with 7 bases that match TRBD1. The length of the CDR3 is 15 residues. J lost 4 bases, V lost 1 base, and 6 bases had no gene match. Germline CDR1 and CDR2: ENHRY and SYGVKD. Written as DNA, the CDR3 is TGTGCCATCAGTGAGTTTCCCCGGGACAGCTATGGCTACACCTTC. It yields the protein CAISEFPRDSYGYTF.

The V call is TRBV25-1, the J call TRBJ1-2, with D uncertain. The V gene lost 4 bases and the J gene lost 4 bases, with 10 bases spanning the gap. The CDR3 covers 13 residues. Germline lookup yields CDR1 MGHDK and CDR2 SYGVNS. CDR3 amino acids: CASSGVGFYGYTF. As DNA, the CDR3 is TGTGCCAGCAGTGGTGTCGGCTTCTATGGCTACACCTTC.

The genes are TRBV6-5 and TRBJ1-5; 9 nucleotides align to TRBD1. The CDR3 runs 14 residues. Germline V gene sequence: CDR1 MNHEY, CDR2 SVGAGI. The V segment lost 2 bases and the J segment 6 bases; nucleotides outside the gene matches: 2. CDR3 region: CASSYRDRVQPQHF. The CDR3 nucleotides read TGTGCCAGCAGTTACCGGGACAGGGTTCAGCCCCAGCATTTT.